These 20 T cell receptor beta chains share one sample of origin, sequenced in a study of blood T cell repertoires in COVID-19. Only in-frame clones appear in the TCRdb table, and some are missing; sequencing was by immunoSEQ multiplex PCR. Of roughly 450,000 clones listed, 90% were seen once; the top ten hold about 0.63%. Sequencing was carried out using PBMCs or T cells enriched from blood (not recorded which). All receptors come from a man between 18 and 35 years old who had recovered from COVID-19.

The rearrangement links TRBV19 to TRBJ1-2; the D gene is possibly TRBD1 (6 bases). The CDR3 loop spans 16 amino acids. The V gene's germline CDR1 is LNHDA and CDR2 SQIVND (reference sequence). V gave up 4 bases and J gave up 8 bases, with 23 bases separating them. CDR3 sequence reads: CASSRTTGKGMWGYTF. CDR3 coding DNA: TGTGCCAGTAGTAGGACAACAGGGAAAGGAATGTGGGGCTACACCTTC. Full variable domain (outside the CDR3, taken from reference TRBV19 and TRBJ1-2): DGGITQSPKYLFRKEGQNVTLSCEQNLNHDAMYWYRQDPGQGLRLIYYSQIVNDFQKGDIAEGYSVSREKKESFPLTVTSAQKNPTAFYLCASSRTTGKGMWGYTFGSGTRLTVV.

CDR3 nucleotide sequence: TGCGCCAGCAGCTTGGTAGGGGAATCCTACGAGCAGTACTTC. The encoded protein is CASSLVGESYEQYF. The chain couples TRBV5-1 to TRBJ2-7; tentative D call: TRBD1 (5 bases). The V gene lost 0 bases and the J gene lost 1 base, with 8 bases spanning the gap. CDR3 size: 14 residues. CDR1 is SGHRS, CDR2 YFSETQ, per germline. The full variable domain, its missing parts supplied by reference TRBV5-1 and TRBJ2-7, is KAGVTQTPRYLIKTRGQQVTLSCSPISGHRSVSWYQQTPGQGLQFLFEYFSETQRNKGNFPGRFSGRQFSNSRSEMNVSTLELGDSALYLCASSLVGESYEQYFGPGTRLTVT.

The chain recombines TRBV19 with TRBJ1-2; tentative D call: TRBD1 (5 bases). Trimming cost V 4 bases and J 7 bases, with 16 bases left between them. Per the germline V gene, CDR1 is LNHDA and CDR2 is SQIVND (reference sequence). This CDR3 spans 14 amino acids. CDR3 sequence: CASSTSTQGVGYTF. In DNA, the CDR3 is TGTGCCAGTAGTACAAGCACGCAAGGGGTTGGCTACACCTTC.

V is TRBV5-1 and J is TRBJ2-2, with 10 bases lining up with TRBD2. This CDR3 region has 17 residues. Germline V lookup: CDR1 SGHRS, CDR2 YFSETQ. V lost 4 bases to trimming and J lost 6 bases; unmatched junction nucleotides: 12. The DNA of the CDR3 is TGCGCCAGCAGCGTAAGGCCTAGCGGGGGAACATCCGGGGAGCTGTTTTTT. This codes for CASSVRPSGGTSGELFF.

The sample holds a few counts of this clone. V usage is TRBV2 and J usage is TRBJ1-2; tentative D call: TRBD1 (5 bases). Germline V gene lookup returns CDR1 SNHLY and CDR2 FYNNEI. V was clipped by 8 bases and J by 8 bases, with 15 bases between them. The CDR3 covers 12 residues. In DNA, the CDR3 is TGTGCCAGCGGGGGGGAAGCTCGCGGCTACACCTTC. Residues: CASGGEARGYTF.

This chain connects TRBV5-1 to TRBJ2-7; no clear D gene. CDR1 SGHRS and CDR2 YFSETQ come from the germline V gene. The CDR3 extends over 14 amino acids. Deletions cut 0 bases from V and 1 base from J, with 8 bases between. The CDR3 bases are TGCGCCAGCAGCTTGGGGGCAGCATCCTACGAGCAGTACTTC. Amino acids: CASSLGAASYEQYF.

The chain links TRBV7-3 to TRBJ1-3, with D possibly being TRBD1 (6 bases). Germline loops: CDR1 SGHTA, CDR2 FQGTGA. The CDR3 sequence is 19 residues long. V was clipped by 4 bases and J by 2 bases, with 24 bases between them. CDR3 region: CASSCLHRGATSTGNTIYF. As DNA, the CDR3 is TGTGCCAGCAGCTGTCTTCATCGGGGGGCAACGAGCACTGGAAACACCATATATTTT.

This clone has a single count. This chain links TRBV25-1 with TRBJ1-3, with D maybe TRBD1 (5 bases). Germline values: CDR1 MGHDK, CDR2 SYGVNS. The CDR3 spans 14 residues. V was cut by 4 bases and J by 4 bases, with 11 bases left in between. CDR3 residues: CASSVPGQGNTIYF. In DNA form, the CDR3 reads TGTGCCAGCAGTGTTCCAGGGCAAGGAAACACCATATATTTT.

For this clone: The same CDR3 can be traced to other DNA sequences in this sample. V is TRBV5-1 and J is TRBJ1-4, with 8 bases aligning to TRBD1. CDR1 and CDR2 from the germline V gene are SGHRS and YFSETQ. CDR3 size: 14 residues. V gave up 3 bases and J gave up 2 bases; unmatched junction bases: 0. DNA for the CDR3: TGCGCCAGCAGCTGGACAGGGACTAATGAAAAACTGTTTTTT. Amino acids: CASSWTGTNEKLFF.

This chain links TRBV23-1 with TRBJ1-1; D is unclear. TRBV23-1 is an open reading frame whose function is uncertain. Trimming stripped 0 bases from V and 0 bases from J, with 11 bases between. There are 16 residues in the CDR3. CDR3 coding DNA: TGCGCCAGCAGTCAATCTCACAGACGAATGAACACTGAAGCTTTCTTT. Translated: CASSQSHRRMNTEAFF.

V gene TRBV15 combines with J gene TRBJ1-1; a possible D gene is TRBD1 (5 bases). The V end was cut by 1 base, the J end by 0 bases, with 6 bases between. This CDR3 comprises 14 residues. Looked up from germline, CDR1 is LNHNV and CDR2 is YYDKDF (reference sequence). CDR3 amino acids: CATSRGRVNTEAFF. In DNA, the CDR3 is TGTGCCACCAGCAGAGGCAGGGTGAACACTGAAGCTTTCTTT.

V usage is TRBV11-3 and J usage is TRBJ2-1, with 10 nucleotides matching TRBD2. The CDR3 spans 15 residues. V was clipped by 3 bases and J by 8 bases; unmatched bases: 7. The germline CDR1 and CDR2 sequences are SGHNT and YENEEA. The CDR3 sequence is CASSFRTSGYYEQFF. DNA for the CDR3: TGTGCCAGCAGCTTCCGGACTAGCGGTTACTATGAGCAGTTCTTC.

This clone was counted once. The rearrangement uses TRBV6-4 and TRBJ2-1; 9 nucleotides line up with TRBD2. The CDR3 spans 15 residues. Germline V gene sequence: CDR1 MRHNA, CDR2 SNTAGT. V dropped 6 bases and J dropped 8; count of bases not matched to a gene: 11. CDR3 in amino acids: CASSEREASRDEQFF. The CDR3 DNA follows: TGTGCCAGCAGCGAGCGGGAGGCTTCTCGCGATGAGCAGTTCTTC.

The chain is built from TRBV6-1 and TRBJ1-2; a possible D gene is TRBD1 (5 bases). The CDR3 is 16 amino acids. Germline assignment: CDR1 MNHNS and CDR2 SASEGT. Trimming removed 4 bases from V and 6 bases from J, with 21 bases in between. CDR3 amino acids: CASSVALGGIGDGYTF. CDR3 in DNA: TGTGCCAGCAGTGTAGCACTGGGGGGGATCGGGGATGGCTACACCTTC.

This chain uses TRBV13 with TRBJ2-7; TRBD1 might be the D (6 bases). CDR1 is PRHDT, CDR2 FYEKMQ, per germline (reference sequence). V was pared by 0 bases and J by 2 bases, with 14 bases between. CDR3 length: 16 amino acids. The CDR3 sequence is CASSLGGQGRPYEQYF. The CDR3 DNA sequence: TGTGCCAGCAGCTTAGGTGGGCAGGGGCGACCCTACGAGCAGTACTTC.

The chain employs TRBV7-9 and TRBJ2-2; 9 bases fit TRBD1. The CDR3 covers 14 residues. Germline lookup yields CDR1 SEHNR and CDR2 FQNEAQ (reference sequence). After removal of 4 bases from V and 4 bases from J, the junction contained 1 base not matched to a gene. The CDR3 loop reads CASSWTGATGELFF. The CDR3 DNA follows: TGTGCCAGCAGCTGGACAGGGGCCACCGGGGAGCTGTTTTTT.

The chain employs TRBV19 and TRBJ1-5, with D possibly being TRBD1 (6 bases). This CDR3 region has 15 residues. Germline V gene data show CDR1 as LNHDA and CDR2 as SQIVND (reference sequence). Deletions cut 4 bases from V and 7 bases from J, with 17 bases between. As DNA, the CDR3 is TGTGCCAGTAGTACCATCCGGACAGTTGGGCAGCCCCAGCATTTT. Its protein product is CASSTIRTVGQPQHF.

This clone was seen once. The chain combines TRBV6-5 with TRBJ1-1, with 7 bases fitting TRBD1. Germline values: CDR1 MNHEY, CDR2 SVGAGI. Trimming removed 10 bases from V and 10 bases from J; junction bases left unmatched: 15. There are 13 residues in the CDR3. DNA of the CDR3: TGTGCCACTGCGGACAGGAGAACTGATGGAGCTTTCTTT. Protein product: CATADRRTDGAFF.

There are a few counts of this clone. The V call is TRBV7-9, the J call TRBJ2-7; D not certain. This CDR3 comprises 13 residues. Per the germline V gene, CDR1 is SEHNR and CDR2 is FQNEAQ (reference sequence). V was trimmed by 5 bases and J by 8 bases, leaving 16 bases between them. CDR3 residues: CASSPPSDFKQYF. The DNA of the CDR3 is TGTGCCAGCAGCCCCCCATCTGACTTCAAGCAGTACTTC. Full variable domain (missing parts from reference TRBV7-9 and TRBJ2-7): DTGVSQNPRHKITKRGQNVTFRCDPISEHNRLYWYRQTLGQGPEFLTYFQNEAQLEKSRLLSDRFSAERPKGSFSTLEIQRTEQGDSAMYLCASSPPSDFKQYFGPGTRLTVT.

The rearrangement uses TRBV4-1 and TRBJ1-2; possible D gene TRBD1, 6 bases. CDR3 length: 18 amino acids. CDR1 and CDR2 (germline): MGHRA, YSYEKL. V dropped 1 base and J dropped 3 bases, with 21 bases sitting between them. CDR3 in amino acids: CASSQGRAKNRADYGYTF. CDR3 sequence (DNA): TGCGCCAGCAGCCAAGGGCGCGCTAAGAACAGGGCTGACTATGGCTACACCTTC.